Following are 19 T cell receptor beta chains from one sample sequenced in a study of cytomegalovirus exposure and HLA in healthy donors. Primers included in the PCR were 60 Vbeta and 13 Jbeta primers. Sequenced by immunoSEQ multiplex PCR; TCRdb stores in-frame clones only, minus some. This sample has about 190,000 clones, with over 70% found just once. Sequencing was carried out using PBMCs. Receptors originate from a boy aged 2 to 10 in good health and CMV-seronegative.

This clone came up a few times. The rearrangement joins TRBV4-1 to TRBJ2-5; D unclear. Germline V gene sequence: CDR1 MGHRA, CDR2 YSYEKL. The CDR3 spans 12 residues. V lost 2 bases to trimming and J lost 5 bases, with 6 bases between them. CDR3 sequence: CASSQSGETQYF. The DNA of the CDR3 is TGCGCCAGCAGCCAATCCGGGGAGACCCAGTACTTC.

The chain has TRBV27 and TRBJ1-1; the D is unclear. Germline V gene lookup returns CDR1 MNHEY and CDR2 SMNVEV (reference sequence). V gave up 5 bases and J gave up 1 base, with 23 bases separating them. The CDR3 is 18 amino acids. CDR3 nucleotides: TGTGCCAGCAGTCCACAGCTCCACCCGCAGCTCAAGAACACTGAAGCTTTCTTT. Residues: CASSPQLHPQLKNTEAFF.

CDR3: CASSPGLAKETQYF. As DNA, the CDR3 is TGTGCCAGCTCACCAGGACTAGCGAAAGAGACCCAGTACTTC. The chain has TRBV18 and TRBJ2-5, with 9 bases aligning to TRBD2. Trimming took 2 bases from V and 3 from J; bases not matched to a gene: 1. The germline gives CDR1 KGHSH, CDR2 LQKENI. The CDR3 spans 14 residues.

The V and J genes are TRBV6-5 and TRBJ1-2; a weak D match, TRBD1 (5 bases). Germline V lookup: CDR1 MNHEY, CDR2 SVGAGI. Trimming removed 8 bases at V and 6 bases at J, with 10 bases between. This CDR3 region has 11 residues. The CDR3: CASGRVNGYTF. CDR3 bases: TGTGCCAGCGGCAGGGTAAATGGCTACACCTTC.

The rearrangement joins TRBV5-1 to TRBJ2-5, with 8 bases that match TRBD2. The DNA matches TRBJ2-7 better at its end, which makes the J call doubtful. This CDR3 is built from 18 residues. Germline values: CDR1 SGHRS, CDR2 YFSETQ. As DNA, the CDR3 is TGCGCCAGCAGCTTGTTTTCAGGGACCGGGACTAGATCTTACGAGCAGTACTTC. Its translation is CASSLFSGTGTRSYEQYF.

This clone was observed a few times. This rearrangement joins TRBV5-6 to TRBJ1-6, with D maybe TRBD1 (6 bases). The CDR3 loop spans 18 amino acids. The V gene lost 4 bases and the J gene lost 4 bases, with 21 bases spanning the gap. In germline, CDR1 is SGHDT, CDR2 YYEEEE. CDR3 sequence: CASSLSRTAPTYNSPLHF. The CDR3 nucleotides are TGTGCCAGCAGCCTAAGTAGGACAGCTCCAACTTATAATTCACCCCTCCACTTT.

The J gene is TRBJ1-4, the V gene TRBV7-9; D gene unclear. V was pared by 8 bases and J by 3 bases, with 13 bases between. The CDR3 is 14 amino acids. CDR1 SEHNR and CDR2 FQNEAQ come from the germline V gene (reference sequence). The DNA for the CDR3 is TGTGCCAGCGCTTCCGGGGTATCTAATGAAAAACTGTTTTTT. Translated, it gives CASASGVSNEKLFF.

CDR3 protein: CASSSSTSGSINEQFF. The CDR3 DNA follows: TGTGCCAGTAGCTCTTCGACTAGCGGGAGCATCAATGAGCAGTTCTTC. The V call is TRBV19, the J call TRBJ2-1, with 12 bases fitting TRBD2. The V segment lost 6 bases and the J segment 6 bases; nucleotides outside the gene matches: 9. CDR1 is LNHDA, CDR2 SQIVND, per germline (reference sequence). CDR3 length equals 16 residues.

In its sample, this clone was seen a few times. The chain joins TRBV6-1 to TRBJ2-7; D perhaps matches TRBD2 (6 bases). Germline V gene data show CDR1 as MNHNS and CDR2 as SASEGT. The germline V and J ends were trimmed by 2 bases and 7 bases, with 18 bases remaining between them. The CDR3 has 15 amino acids. CDR3 in amino acids: CASSEKFGGMGEQYF. The CDR3 DNA follows: TGTGCCAGCAGTGAAAAATTTGGGGGGATGGGGGAGCAGTACTTC.

The chain joins TRBV6-1 to TRBJ1-1; D gene uncertain. Germline CDR1 reads MNHNS; CDR2 reads SASEGT. There are 16 residues in the CDR3. Trimming removed 0 bases from V and 2 bases from J, with 13 bases in between. Here the CDR3 reads CASSEARVQINTEAFF. As DNA, the CDR3 is TGTGCCAGCAGTGAAGCGAGAGTTCAAATCAACACTGAAGCTTTCTTT.

The rearrangement joins TRBV9 to TRBJ2-5; D gene ambiguous. Trimming removed 3 bases from V and 0 bases from J, with 3 bases in between. Germline V gives CDR1 SGDLS, CDR2 YYNGEE. This CDR3 has 12 residues. The CDR3 DNA reads as TGTGCCAGCAGCGCCGACCAAGAGACCCAGTACTTC. Translation: CASSADQETQYF. Full variable domain (missing parts from reference TRBV9 and TRBJ2-5): DSGVTQTPKHLITATGQRVTLRCSPRSGDLSVYWYQQSLDQGLQFLIQYYNGEERAKGNILERFSAQQFPDLHSELNLSSLELGDSALYFCASSADQETQYFGPGTRLLVL.

The V call is TRBV28, the J call TRBJ1-3; TRBD1 matches 8 bases. J lost 8 bases, V lost 4 bases, and 10 bases had no gene match. Germline CDR1 reads MDHEN; CDR2 reads SYDVKM. The CDR3 loop spans 15 amino acids. Here the CDR3 DNA reads TGTGCCAGCAGTTCGTCAGGGGGCGGGGTGTACACCATATATTTT. Amino acids: CASSSSGGGVYTIYF.

This clone came up a few times. The J gene is TRBJ1-1, the V gene TRBV29-1; D unclear. Between the trimmed V and J ends, which lost 4 bases and 5 bases, there was a span of 23 bases. CDR1 is SQVTM, CDR2 ANQGSEA, per germline. CDR3 length: 16 amino acids. The CDR3 reads CSVAYVKREGSTEAFF. In DNA form, the CDR3 reads TGCAGCGTTGCATATGTAAAGAGGGAAGGGTCGACTGAAGCTTTCTTT.

The chain carries TRBV30 and TRBJ2-5; 7 nucleotides line up with TRBD1. CDR1 is GTSNPN and CDR2 is SVGIG in the germline V gene (reference sequence). This CDR3 has 16 residues. V was clipped by 3 bases and J by 4 bases; unmatched bases: 14. CDR3 region: CAWSAFADEGAETQYF. In nucleotides, the CDR3 is TGTGCCTGGAGCGCGTTTGCCGATGAGGGGGCAGAGACCCAGTACTTC.

The rearrangement links TRBV19 to TRBJ1-1; possible D gene TRBD1, 5 bases. Germline lookup yields CDR1 LNHDA and CDR2 SQIVND (reference sequence). Trimming stripped 2 bases from V and 7 bases from J, with 14 bases between. The CDR3 runs to 14 residues. CDR3 sequence (DNA): TGTGCCAGTAGTATATCCTGGTGGGGGGGTGAAGCTTTCTTT. It encodes CASSISWWGGEAFF.

The chain is built from TRBV9 and TRBJ2-3, with D possibly matching TRBD2 (7 bases). The germline V and J ends were trimmed by 0 bases and 6 bases, with 17 bases remaining between them. This CDR3 has 16 residues. From germline, CDR1 is SGDLS and CDR2 YYNGEE. The CDR3 sequence is CASSVGPGAREDTQYF. CDR3 bases: TGTGCCAGCAGCGTAGGGCCGGGGGCGCGGGAGGATACGCAGTATTTT.

The rearrangement joins TRBV5-6 to TRBJ1-2, with D uncertain. Germline-derived CDR1 and CDR2 are SGHDT and YYEEEE. The V end was cut by 4 bases, the J end by 4 bases, with 8 bases between. This CDR3 spans 12 amino acids. The CDR3 region has the DNA TGTGCCAGCAGCCGAGGCGGCTATGGCTACACCTTC. It encodes CASSRGGYGYTF.

The rearrangement uses TRBV29-1 and TRBJ2-5; TRBD2 agrees at 10 bases. This CDR3 has 18 amino acids. V lost 4 bases and J lost 5; bases outside the gene matches: 19. Germline V gene sequence: CDR1 SQVTM, CDR2 ANQGSEA. CDR3 nucleotide sequence: TGCAGCGTTGTCGGTGAGCACCCTAGCGGGAGAGCTATCGAGACCCAGTACTTC. This translates into CSVVGEHPSGRAIETQYF.

The V gene is TRBV5-5, the J gene TRBJ1-2, with 12 bases identical to TRBD1. V was pared by 0 bases and J by 6 bases, with 3 bases of the junction left unmatched. CDR3 length: 15 amino acids. From germline, CDR1 is SGHKS and CDR2 YYEKEE (reference sequence). Here the CDR3 DNA reads TGTGCCAGCAGCTTGGATAGGGACAGGGGGCATGGCTACACCTTC. Translated, it gives CASSLDRDRGHGYTF.